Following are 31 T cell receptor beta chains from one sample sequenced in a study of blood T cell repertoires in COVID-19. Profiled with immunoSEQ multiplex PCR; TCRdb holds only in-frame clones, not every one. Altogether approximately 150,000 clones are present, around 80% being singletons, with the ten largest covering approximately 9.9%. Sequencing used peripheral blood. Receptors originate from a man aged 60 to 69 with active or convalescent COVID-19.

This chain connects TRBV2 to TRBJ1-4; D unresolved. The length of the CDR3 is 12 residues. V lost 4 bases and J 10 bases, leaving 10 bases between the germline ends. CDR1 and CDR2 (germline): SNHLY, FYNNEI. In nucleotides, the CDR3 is TGTGCCAGCAGTGGCGGGCCCGGAAAACTGTTTTTT. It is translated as CASSGGPGKLFF.

The chain's CDR3 is CASRGQGADTQYF. CDR3 bases: TGTGCCAGCAGAGGACAGGGGGCAGATACGCAGTATTTT. The chain links TRBV3-1 (or the pseudogene TRBV3-2) to TRBJ2-3; the match to TRBD1 covers 10 bases. CDR1 is LGHDT, CDR2 YNNKEL, per germline (reference sequence). The CDR3 is 13 amino acids. With 6 bases clipped from V and 4 bases from J, the junction kept 1 base outside the gene matches.

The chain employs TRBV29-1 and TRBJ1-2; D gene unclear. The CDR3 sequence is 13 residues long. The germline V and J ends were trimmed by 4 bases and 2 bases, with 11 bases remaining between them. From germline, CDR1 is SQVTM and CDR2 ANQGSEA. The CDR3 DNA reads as TGCAGCGTTGGCCGGGGAACCAACTATGGCTACACCTTC. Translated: CSVGRGTNYGYTF.

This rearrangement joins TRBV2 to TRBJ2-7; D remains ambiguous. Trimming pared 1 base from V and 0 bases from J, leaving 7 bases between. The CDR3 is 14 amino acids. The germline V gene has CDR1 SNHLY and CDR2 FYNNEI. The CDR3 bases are TGTGCCAGCAGTGAAGTATACAGCTCCTACGAGCAGTACTTC. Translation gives CASSEVYSSYEQYF.

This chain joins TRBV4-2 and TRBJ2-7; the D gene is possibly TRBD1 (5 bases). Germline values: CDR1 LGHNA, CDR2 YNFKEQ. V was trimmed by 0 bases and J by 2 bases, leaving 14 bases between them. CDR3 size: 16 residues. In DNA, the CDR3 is TGTGCCAGCAGCCAAGATTTAAACCAGGGCCCCTACGAGCAGTACTTC. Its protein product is CASSQDLNQGPYEQYF.

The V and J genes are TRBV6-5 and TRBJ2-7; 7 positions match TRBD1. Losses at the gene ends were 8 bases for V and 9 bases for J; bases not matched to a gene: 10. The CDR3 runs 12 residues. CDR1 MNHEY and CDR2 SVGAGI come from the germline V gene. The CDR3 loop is CASYDRAGGQYF. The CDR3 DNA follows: TGTGCCAGCTACGACAGGGCAGGGGGGCAGTACTTC.

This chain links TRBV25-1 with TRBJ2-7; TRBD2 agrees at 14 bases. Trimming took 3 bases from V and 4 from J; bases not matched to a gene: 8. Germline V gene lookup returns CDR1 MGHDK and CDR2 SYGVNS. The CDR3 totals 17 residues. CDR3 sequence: CASSEAGLAGGIYEQYF. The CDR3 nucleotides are TGTGCCAGCAGTGAGGCCGGACTAGCGGGGGGTATTTACGAGCAGTACTTC.

CDR3 sequence (DNA): TGTGCCAGCAGCCAATCCGGGACTTTGGGGAACACTGAAGCTTTCTTT. It is translated as CASSQSGTLGNTEAFF. This chain uses TRBV14 with TRBJ1-1; tentative D call: TRBD1 (5 bases). V was trimmed by 2 bases and J by 1 base, leaving 14 bases between them. The CDR3 loop spans 16 amino acids. Germline V gene sequence: CDR1 SGHDN, CDR2 FVKESK.

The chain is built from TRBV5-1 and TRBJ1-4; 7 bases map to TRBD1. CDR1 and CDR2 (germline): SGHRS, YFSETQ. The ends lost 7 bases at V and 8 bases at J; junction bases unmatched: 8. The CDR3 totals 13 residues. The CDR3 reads CASGGGVGEKLFF. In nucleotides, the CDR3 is TGCGCCAGCGGAGGGGGCGTAGGGGAAAAACTGTTTTTT.

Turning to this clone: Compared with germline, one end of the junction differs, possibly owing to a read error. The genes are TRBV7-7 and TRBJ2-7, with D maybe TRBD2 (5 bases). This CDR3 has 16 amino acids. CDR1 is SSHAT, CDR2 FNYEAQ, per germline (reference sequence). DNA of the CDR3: TGTGCTAGCAGCTCCCTCCAGGTGGAGCGGCACTACGAGCAGTACTTC. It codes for CASSSLQVERHYEQYF.

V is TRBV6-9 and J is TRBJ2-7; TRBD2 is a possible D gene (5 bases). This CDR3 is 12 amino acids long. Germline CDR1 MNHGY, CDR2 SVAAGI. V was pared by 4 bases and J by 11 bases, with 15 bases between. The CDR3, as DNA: TGTGCCAGCAGTTTCTCGGAGGCCCATGAGTACTTC. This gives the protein CASSFSEAHEYF.

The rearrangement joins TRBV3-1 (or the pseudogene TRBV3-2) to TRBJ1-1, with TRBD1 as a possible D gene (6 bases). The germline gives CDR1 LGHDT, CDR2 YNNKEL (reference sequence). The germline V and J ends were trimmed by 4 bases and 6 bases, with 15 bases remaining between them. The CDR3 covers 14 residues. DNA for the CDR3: TGTGCCAGCAGCCCCCGGACAGCGGGGTCTGAAGCTTTCTTT. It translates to CASSPRTAGSEAFF.

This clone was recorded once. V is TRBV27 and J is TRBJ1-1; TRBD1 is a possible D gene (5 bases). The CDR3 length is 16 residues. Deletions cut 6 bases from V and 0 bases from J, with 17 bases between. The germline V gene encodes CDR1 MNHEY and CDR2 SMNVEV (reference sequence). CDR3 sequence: CASSLTRTFMNTEAFF. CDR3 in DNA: TGTGCCAGCAGCCTTACTCGGACATTCATGAACACTGAAGCTTTCTTT.

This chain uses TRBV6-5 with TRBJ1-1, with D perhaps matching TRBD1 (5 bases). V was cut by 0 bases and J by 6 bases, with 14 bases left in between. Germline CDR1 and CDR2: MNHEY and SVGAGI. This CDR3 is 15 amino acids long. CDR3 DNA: TGTGCCAGCAGTTACTCGTTAGGGGCCCGCGCTGAAGCTTTCTTT. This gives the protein CASSYSLGARAEAFF.

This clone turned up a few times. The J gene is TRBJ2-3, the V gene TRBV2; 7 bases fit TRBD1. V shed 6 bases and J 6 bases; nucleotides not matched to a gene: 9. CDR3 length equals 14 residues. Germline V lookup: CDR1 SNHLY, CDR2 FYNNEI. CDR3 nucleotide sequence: TGTGCCAGCAGGCCGGGACAGCCAGGGGATACGCAGTATTTT. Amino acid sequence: CASRPGQPGDTQYF.

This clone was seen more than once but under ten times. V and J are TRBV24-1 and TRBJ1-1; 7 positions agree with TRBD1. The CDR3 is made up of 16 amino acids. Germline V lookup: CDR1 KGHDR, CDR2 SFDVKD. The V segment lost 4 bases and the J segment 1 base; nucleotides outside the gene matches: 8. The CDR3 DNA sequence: TGTGCCACCAGTGACCCGAAGACAGGGCCGAACACTGAAGCTTTCTTT. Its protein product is CATSDPKTGPNTEAFF.

The CDR3 nucleotides read TGTGCTAGTGGTTTGTGCGTCTGTGTCTACTATGGCTACACCTTC. This encodes CASGLCVCVYYGYTF. The J gene is TRBJ1-2, the V gene TRBV12-5; no clear D. CDR1 LGHNT and CDR2 FRNRAP come from the germline V gene. Trimming cost V 2 bases and J 3 bases, with 13 bases left between them. The CDR3 has 15 residues.

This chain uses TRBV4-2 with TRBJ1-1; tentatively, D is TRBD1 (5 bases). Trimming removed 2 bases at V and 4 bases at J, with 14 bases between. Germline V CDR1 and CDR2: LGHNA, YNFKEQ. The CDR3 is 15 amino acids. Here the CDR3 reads CASSQSGTGGTEAFF. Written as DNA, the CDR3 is TGTGCCAGCAGCCAATCCGGGACGGGGGGCACTGAAGCTTTCTTT.

Here the CDR3 DNA reads TGTGCCACCCACCGGGGGGGCCCTCACAATGAGCAGTTCTTC. Its translation: CATHRGGPHNEQFF. V gene TRBV6-5 combines with J gene TRBJ2-1; 8 bases are a match to TRBD2. The junction had 10 bases not matched to a gene; V was cut back by 10 bases and J by 5 bases. This CDR3 contains 14 residues. In germline, CDR1 is MNHEY, CDR2 SVGAGI.

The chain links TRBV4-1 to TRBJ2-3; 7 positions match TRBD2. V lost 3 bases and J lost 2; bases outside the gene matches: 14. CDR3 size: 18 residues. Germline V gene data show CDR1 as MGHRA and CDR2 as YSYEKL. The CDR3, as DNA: TGCGCCAGCAGCCAGCCGACTGGGGGGGGATTTTTCACAGATACGCAGTATTTT. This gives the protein CASSQPTGGGFFTDTQYF.

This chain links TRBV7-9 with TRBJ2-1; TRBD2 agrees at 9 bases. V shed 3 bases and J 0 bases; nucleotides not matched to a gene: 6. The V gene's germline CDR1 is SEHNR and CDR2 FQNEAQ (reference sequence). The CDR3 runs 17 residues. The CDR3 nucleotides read TGTGCCAGCAGCTTGACTAGCGGCTATAGCTCCTACAATGAGCAGTTCTTC. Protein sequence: CASSLTSGYSSYNEQFF.

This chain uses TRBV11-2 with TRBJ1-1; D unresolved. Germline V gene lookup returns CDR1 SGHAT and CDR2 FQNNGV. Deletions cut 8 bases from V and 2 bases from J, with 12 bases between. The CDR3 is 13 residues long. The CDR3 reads CASLLEINTEAFF. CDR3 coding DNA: TGTGCCAGCCTACTAGAGATAAACACTGAAGCTTTCTTT.

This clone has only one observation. The CDR3 nucleotides read TGCGCCACCCGGGACAGCTTGAACACTGAAGCTTTCTTT. It codes for CATRDSLNTEAFF. This chain joins TRBV5-1 and TRBJ1-1; 7 bases map to TRBD1. The junction had 5 bases not matched to a gene; V was cut back by 9 bases and J by 0 bases. Germline lookup yields CDR1 SGHRS and CDR2 YFSETQ. CDR3 length: 13 residues. The whole variable domain, filled in from reference TRBV5-1 and TRBJ1-1, reads KAGVTQTPRYLIKTRGQQVTLSCSPISGHRSVSWYQQTPGQGLQFLFEYFSETQRNKGNFPGRFSGRQFSNSRSEMNVSTLELGDSALYLCATRDSLNTEAFFGQGTRLTVV.

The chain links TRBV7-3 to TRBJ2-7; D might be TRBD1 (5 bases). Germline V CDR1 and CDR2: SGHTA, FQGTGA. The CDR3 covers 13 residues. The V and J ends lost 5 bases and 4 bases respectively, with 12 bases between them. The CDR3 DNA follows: TGTGCCAGCAGCCCAGATCAGGGTTACGAGCAGTACTTC. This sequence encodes CASSPDQGYEQYF.

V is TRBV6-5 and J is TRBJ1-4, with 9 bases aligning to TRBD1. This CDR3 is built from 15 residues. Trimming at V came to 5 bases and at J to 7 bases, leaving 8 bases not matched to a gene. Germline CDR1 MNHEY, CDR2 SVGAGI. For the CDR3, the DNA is TGTGCCAGCAGTCAAACCGGGACAGGGATTGAAAAACTGTTTTTT. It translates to CASSQTGTGIEKLFF.

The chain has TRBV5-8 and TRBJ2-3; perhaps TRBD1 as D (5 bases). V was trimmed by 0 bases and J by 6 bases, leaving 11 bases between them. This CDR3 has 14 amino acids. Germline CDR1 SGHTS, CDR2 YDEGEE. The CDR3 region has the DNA TGTGCCAGCAGCTTGGGACAGTTGGGGGATACGCAGTATTTT. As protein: CASSLGQLGDTQYF.

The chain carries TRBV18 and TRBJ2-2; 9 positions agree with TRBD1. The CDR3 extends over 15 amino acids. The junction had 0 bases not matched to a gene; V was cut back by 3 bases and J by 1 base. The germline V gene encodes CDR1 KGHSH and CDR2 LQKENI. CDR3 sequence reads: CASSPGQGNTGELFF. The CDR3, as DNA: TGTGCCAGCTCACCGGGACAGGGGAACACCGGGGAGCTGTTTTTT.

The CDR3 spells CASSKRQTEETQYF. DNA of the CDR3: TGTGCCAGTAGTAAGCGACAGACTGAAGAGACCCAGTACTTC. The V and J genes are TRBV19 and TRBJ2-5; D may be TRBD1 (5 bases). Germline V gene data show CDR1 as LNHDA and CDR2 as SQIVND (reference sequence). Deletions cut 4 bases from V and 3 bases from J, with 12 bases between. CDR3 length: 14 residues.

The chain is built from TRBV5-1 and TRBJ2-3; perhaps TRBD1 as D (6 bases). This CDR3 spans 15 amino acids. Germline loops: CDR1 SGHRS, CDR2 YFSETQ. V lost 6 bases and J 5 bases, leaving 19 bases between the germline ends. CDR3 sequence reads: CASILGQGIEDTQYF. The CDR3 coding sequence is TGCGCCAGCATATTGGGTCAGGGGATCGAAGATACGCAGTATTTT.

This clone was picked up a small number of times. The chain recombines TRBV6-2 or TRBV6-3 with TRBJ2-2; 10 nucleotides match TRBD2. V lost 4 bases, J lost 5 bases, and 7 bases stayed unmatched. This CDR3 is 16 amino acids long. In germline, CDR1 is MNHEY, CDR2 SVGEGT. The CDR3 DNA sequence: TGTGCCAGCAGTTCAGGACTAGCGGTCTTAACCGGGGAGCTGTTTTTT. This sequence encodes CASSSGLAVLTGELFF.

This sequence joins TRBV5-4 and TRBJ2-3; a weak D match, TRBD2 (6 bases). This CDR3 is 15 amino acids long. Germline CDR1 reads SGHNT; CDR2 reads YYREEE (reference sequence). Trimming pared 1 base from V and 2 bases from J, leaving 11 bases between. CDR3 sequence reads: CASSLWDSYTDTQYF. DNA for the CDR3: TGTGCCAGCAGCTTGTGGGACTCCTACACAGATACGCAGTATTTT.